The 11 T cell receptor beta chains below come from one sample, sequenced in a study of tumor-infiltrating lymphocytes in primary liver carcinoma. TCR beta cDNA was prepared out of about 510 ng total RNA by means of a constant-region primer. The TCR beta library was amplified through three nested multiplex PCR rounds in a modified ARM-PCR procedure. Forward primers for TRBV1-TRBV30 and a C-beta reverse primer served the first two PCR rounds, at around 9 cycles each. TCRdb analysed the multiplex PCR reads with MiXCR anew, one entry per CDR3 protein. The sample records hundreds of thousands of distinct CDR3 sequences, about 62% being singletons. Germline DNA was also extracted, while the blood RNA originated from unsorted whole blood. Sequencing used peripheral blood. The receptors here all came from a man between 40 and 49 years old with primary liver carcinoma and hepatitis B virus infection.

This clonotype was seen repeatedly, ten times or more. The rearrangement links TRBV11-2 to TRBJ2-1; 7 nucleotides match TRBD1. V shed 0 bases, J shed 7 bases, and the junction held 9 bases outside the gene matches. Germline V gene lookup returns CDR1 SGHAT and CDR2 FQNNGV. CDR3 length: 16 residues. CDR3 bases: TGTGCCAGCAGCTTAGAGAAGGGGGCTGAGGGAAATGAGCAGTTCTTC. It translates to CASSLEKGAEGNEQFF.

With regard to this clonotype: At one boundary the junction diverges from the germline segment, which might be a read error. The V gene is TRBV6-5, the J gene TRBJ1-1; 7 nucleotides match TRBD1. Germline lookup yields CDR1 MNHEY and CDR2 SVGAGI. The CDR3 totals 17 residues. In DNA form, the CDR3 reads TGTGCCAGAAGTTACTTGGCCGTTGGGACAGCGAACACTGAAGCTTTCTTT. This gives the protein CARSYLAVGTANTEAFF.

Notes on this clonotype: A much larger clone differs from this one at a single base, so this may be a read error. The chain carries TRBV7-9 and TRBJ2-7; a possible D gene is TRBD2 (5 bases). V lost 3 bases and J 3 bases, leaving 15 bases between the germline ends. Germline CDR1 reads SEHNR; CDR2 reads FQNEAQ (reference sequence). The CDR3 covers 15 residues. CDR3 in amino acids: CASSFVRERDYEQYF. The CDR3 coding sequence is TGTGCCAGCAGCTTCGTGAGGGAGCGAGACTACGAGCAGTACTTC.

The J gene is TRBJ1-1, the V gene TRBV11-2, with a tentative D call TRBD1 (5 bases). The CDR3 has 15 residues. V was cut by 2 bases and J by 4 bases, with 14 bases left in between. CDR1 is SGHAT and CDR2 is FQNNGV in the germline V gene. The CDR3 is CASSLYGGMSTEAFF. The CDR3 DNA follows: TGTGCCAGCAGCTTATATGGGGGGATGAGCACTGAAGCTTTCTTT. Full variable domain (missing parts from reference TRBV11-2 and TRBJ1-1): EAGVAQSPRYKIIEKRQSVAFWCNPISGHATLYWYQQILGQGPKLLIQFQNNGVVDDSQLPKDRFSAERLKGVDSTLKIQPAKLEDSAVYLCASSLYGGMSTEAFFGQGTRLTVV.

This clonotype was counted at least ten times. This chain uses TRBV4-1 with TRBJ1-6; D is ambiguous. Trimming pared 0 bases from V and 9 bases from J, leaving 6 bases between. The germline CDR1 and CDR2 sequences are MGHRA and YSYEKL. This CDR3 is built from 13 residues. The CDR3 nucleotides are TGCGCCAGCAGCCAAGAGCTCTCTTCACCCCTCCACTTT. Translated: CASSQELSSPLHF.

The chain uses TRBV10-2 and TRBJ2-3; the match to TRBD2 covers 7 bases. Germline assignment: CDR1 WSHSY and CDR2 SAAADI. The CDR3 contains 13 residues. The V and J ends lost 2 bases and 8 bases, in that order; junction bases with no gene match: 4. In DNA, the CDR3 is TGCGCCAGCAGTGAGGCAGGGAGGGGTACGCAGTATTTT. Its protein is CASSEAGRGTQYF.

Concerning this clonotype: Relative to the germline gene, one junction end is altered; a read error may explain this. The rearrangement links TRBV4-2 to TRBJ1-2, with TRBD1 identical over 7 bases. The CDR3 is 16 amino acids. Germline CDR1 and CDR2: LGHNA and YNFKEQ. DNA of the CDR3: TGTGGCAGCAGCCAGGCTGACAGGGAGGGACTTTATGGCTACACCTTC. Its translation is CGSSQADREGLYGYTF.

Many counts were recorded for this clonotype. This CDR3 reads CASIKEFSEQFF. The CDR3 bases are TGTGCCAGCATAAAGGAATTTAGTGAGCAGTTCTTC. This rearrangement joins TRBV6-1 to TRBJ2-1; D is unresolved. The CDR3 has 12 residues. Germline loops: CDR1 MNHNS, CDR2 SASEGT. V dropped 7 bases and J dropped 9 bases, with 13 bases sitting between them.

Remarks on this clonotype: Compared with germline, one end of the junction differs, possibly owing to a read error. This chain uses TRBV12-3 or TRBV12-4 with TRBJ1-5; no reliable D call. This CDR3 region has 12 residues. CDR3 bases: TGTGCCAGCACCCTGGGAGATCAGCACCAGCATTTT. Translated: CASTLGDQHQHF.

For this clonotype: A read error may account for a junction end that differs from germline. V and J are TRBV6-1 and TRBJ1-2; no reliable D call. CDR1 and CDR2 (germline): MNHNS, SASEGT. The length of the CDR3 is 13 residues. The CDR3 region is CASSDWANYGHTF. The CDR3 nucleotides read TGTGCCAGCAGTGACTGGGCTAACTATGGCCACACCTTC.

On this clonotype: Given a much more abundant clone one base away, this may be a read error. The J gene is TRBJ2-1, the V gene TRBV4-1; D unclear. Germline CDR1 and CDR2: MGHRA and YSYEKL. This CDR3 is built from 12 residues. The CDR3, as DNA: TGCGCCAGCAACCAAGTCCCCAATGAGCAGTTCTTC. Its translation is CASNQVPNEQFF.